This T cell receptor beta chain was recorded in a study of blood T cell repertoires in COVID-19. Using immunoSEQ multiplex PCR, the repertoire was profiled, and TCRdb retains in-frame clones only, with some absent. The sample carries under 200,000 clones, roughly 90% recorded once. Per germline, CDR1 SGHRS and CDR2 YFSETQ. This CDR3 contains 12 residues. The ends were cut back, 4 bases at V and 9 bases at J, with 11 bases in the middle. Sequencing was performed on peripheral blood. This TCR was sampled from a man younger than 35 with acute or convalescent COVID-19. This chain joins TRBV5-1 and TRBJ2-1; possible D gene TRBD1, 5 bases. CDR3 sequence: CASSLDRFEQFF. The CDR3 DNA is TGCGCCAGCAGCCTAGACAGATTTGAGCAGTTCTTC.